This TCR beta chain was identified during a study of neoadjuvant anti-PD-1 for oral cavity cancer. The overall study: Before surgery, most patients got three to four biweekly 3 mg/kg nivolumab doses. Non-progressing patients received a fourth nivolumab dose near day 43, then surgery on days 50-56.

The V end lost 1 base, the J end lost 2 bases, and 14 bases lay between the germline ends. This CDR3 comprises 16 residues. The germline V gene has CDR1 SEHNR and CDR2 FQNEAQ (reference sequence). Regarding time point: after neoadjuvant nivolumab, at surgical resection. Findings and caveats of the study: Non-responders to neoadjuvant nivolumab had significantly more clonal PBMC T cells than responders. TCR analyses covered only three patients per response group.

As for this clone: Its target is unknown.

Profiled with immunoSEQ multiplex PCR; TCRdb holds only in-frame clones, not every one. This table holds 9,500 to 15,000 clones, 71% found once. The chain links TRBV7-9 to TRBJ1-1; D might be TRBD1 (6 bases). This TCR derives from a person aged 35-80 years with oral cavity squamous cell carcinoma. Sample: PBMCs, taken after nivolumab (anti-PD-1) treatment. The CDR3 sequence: CASSLEYWTANTEAFF. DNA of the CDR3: TGTGCCAGCAGCTTAGAGTATTGGACAGCCAACACTGAAGCTTTCTTT.